This TCR beta chain was recorded in a study of blood T cell repertoires in COVID-19. Across the study: Italy, Spain and the United States were the sources of the convalescent and acute COVID-19 samples. The cDNA or gDNA used as material had been derived from T cells, B-cell-depleted T cells, or PBMCs.

Study processing details: Nucleated cell counts were estimated from reference gene primer amplification. Data came from immunoSEQ multiplex PCR; TCRdb stores just in-frame clones and leaves some out. V, J and clone size derive from that table, while D and trimming were established from the DNA sequence. The repertoire holds 200,000 to 250,000 clones, with around 83% as singletons. Those enrolled in Seattle joined during active infection and were followed longitudinally afterward. Trimming pared 2 bases from V and 4 bases from J, leaving 14 bases between. Germline V lookup: CDR1 SEHNR, CDR2 FQNEAQ (reference sequence). This CDR3 spans 16 amino acids.

The chain uses TRBV7-9 and TRBJ2-2; D possibly corresponds to TRBD1 (6 bases). Material for sequencing was peripheral blood. This TCR was recovered from a woman aged 45 to 65 with COVID-19, enrolled during active disease. DNA of the CDR3: TGTGCCAGCAGCTTACGTACAGGGACCCCCACCGGGGAGCTGTTTTTT. This sequence encodes CASSLRTGTPTGELFF.